Listed below are T cell receptor beta chains from one sample, sequenced in a study of CD8 T cells in Susac syndrome. TCRdb ran MiXCR on the immunoSEQ multiplex PCR reads and lists one entry per CDR3 protein. The sample has fewer than 85,000 distinct CDR3 sequences, approximately 95% seen once; the top ten hold 0.52%. The sample consisted of CD8+ T cells from PBMCs. The receptors were sampled from a human donor with Susac syndrome. CDR3s leave out the opening cysteine and the closing phenylalanine or tryptophan. Each record gives: J gene, clone size, V gene, CDR3 protein. The size entry is marked missing in some rows and otherwise reads once, few, many or a size class.

>TRBJ2-7|-|TRBV6-2/TRBV6-3
ASSLPGQPDEQY
>TRBJ2-7|-|TRBV7-2
ASSYRGRLGEQY
>TRBJ2-3|-|TRBV9
ASSVSGGPGDTQY
>TRBJ2-7|-|TRBV2
ASSEGEQY
>TRBJ2-1|-|TRBV6-2/TRBV6-3
ASSRLEYNEQF
>TRBJ2-5|-|TRBV4-1
ASSPLGETQY
>TRBJ2-3|-|TRBV7-8
ASSLVYKSTDTQY
>TRBJ2-7|-|TRBV10-3
AISVDRGGEQY
>TRBJ2-5|-|TRBV7-9
ASSSLGGQRQETQY
>TRBJ1-1|-|TRBV7-9
ASSFETTEAF
>TRBJ2-3|-|TRBV7-2
ASSLGEGHGTDTQY
>TRBJ1-4|-|TRBV6-6
ASIPGLNEKLF
>TRBJ2-5|-|TRBV28
ASSPEKVALETQY
>TRBJ1-2|-|TRBV7-9
ASSSRGPIDYGYT
>TRBJ1-1|-|TRBV30
AWSYRGERTEAF
>TRBJ1-6|-|TRBV7-2
ASSLGQGRSPLH
>TRBJ2-2|-|TRBV20-1
SARSGTVNTGELF
>TRBJ1-1|-|TRBV27
ASSLWVGHTEAF
>TRBJ2-7|-|TRBV29-1
SVGGAGELHEQY
>TRBJ2-7|-|TRBV9
ASSGLEPYEQY
>TRBJ1-3|once|TRBV12-3/TRBV12-4
ASRTPGADSGNTIY
>TRBJ2-1|-|TRBV9
ASSLLANEQF
>TRBJ2-5|-|TRBV5-1
ASKGGGGQETQY
>TRBJ1-5|-|TRBV20-1
SARDETGNQPQH
>TRBJ2-1|few|TRBV5-1
ASSLLNEQF
>TRBJ1-6|-|TRBV12-3/TRBV12-4
ASSLAAEYNSPLH
>TRBJ2-1|-|TRBV9
ASSADRVFDEQF
>TRBJ1-1|-|TRBV5-1
ASKDRGRTEAF
>TRBJ2-5|-|TRBV27
ASSFARGRETQY
>TRBJ1-2|-|TRBV4-1
ASSHPRLQGNHGYT
>TRBJ2-1|-|TRBV4-2
ASSQRPGQGGNEQF
>TRBJ2-7|-|TRBV19
ASSILGRVGEQY
>TRBJ1-1|-|TRBV12-3/TRBV12-4
ASSLAVRPSLSGTEAF
>TRBJ2-3|-|TRBV6-5
ASSYSGTTTFVEEDTQY
>TRBJ2-5|-|TRBV19
ASSDREETQY
>TRBJ1-1|-|TRBV2
ASTGSEAF
>TRBJ2-7|-|TRBV7-9
ASSLDWNSYEQY
>TRBJ2-7|-|TRBV7-9
ASSQTGYEQY
>TRBJ1-1|-|TRBV2
ASSERTWAF
>TRBJ1-1|-|TRBV11-2
ASSFAGPEAF
>TRBJ2-2|-|TRBV12-3/TRBV12-4
ASTPGTNTGELF
>TRBJ2-5|-|TRBV30
AWSVGRQETQY
>TRBJ2-4|-|TRBV9
ASSVGVAGDAFTPPLAKNIQY
>TRBJ1-2|-|TRBV9
ASSVVDREVGT
>TRBJ2-7|-|TRBV2
ASSGRIAEQY
>TRBJ1-1|once|TRBV5-1
ASSPRDEEKAF
>TRBJ2-3|-|TRBV24-1
ATSETGATDTQY
>TRBJ2-5|-|TRBV7-2
ASSLNPPQETQY